One and the same sample provided the 31 T cell receptor beta chains below, sequenced in a study of OX40 agonist ivuxolimab in advanced cancers. Profiled with immunoSEQ multiplex PCR; TCRdb holds only in-frame clones, not every one. The repertoire holds 15,000 to 25,000 clones, with 75% to 85% as singletons. Sequencing was performed on CD4+ or CD8+ T cells sorted from blood, taken in a trial of the OX40 agonist ivuxolimab. The source of these receptors is an adult with an advanced solid tumor such as melanoma, head and neck, liver or kidney cancer.

V and J are TRBV4-3 and TRBJ2-2; 12 nucleotides align to TRBD2. Germline CDR1 and CDR2: LGHNA and YSLEER. The J segment lost 2 bases and the V segment lost 1 base, leaving 2 bases of the junction unmatched. The CDR3 is 17 amino acids. Here the CDR3 DNA reads TGCGCCAGCAGCCAAGGACTAGCGGGGGTTAACACCGGGGAGCTGTTTTTT. This translates into CASSQGLAGVNTGELFF.

The chain joins TRBV5-1 to TRBJ1-4, with D unresolved. Germline CDR1 reads SGHRS; CDR2 reads YFSETQ. CDR3 size: 16 residues. V was clipped by 4 bases and J by 7 bases, with 20 bases between them. The CDR3 DNA is TGCGCCAGCAGCCGAGATATCCCCGCTGGAGGTGAAAAACTGTTTTTT. Translation gives CASSRDIPAGGEKLFF.

This clone came up a few times. The chain links TRBV7-6 to TRBJ1-3; D possibly corresponds to TRBD1 (6 bases). V dropped 1 base and J dropped 0 bases, with 7 bases sitting between them. Germline CDR1 reads SGHVS; CDR2 reads FNYEAQ. The CDR3 is 15 residues long. The CDR3 reads CASSLEDSSGNTIYF. CDR3 DNA: TGTGCCAGCAGCTTAGAGGACAGCTCTGGAAACACCATATATTTT.

J is TRBJ1-2 and V is TRBV4-2; D not certain. V shed 2 bases and J shed 2 bases, with 12 bases lying between them. This CDR3 region has 15 residues. From germline, CDR1 is LGHNA and CDR2 YNFKEQ. CDR3 in amino acids: CASSQSPGNNYGYTF. DNA of the CDR3: TGTGCCAGCAGCCAATCCCCTGGGAACAACTATGGCTACACCTTC.

In DNA form, the CDR3 reads TGTGCCAGCGAGAGGGGCACCGGGGAGCTGTTTTTT. It yields the protein CASERGTGELFF. The rearrangement joins TRBV6-5 to TRBJ2-2; tentatively, D is TRBD1 or TRBD2 (5 bases each). Trimming removed 8 bases at V and 4 bases at J, with 8 bases between. The CDR3 is 12 residues long. Per germline, CDR1 MNHEY and CDR2 SVGAGI.

The rearrangement uses TRBV2 and TRBJ1-1; 10 bases fit TRBD1. The CDR3 has 10 amino acids. After removal of 7 bases from V and 11 bases from J, the junction contained 1 base not matched to a gene. Looked up from germline, CDR1 is SNHLY and CDR2 is FYNNEI. The CDR3 DNA sequence: TGTGCCAGCATGGACAGGGGGGCTTTCTTT. Translating it yields CASMDRGAFF.

The chain recombines TRBV7-2 with TRBJ1-2; D remains ambiguous. The CDR3 loop spans 15 amino acids. In germline, CDR1 is SGHTA, CDR2 FQGNSA. V was trimmed by 3 bases and J by 3 bases, leaving 14 bases between them. The CDR3 DNA follows: TGTGCCAGCAGCTTTGGGCCGGGGTATCACTATGGCTACACCTTC. This codes for CASSFGPGYHYGYTF. Based on the CDR3 plus reference TRBV7-2 and TRBJ1-2, the full variable domain is GAGVSQSPSNKVTEKGKDVELRCDPISGHTALYWYRQSLGQGLEFLIYFQGNSAPDKSGLPSDRFSAERTGGSVSTLTIQRTQQEDSAVYLCASSFGPGYHYGYTFGSGTRLTVV.

Here the CDR3 reads CAWSGDRGIEAFF. The CDR3 DNA sequence: TGTGCCTGGAGTGGGGACAGGGGGATTGAAGCTTTCTTT. The rearrangement links TRBV30 to TRBJ1-1; TRBD1 matches 11 bases. The CDR3 covers 13 residues. J gave up 7 bases and V 1 base, and 2 bases lay outside the gene matches. CDR1 is GTSNPN and CDR2 is SVGIG in the germline V gene (reference sequence). Based on the CDR3 plus reference TRBV30 and TRBJ1-1, the full variable domain is SQTIHQWPATLVQPVGSPLSLECTVEGTSNPNLYWYRQAAGRGLQLLFYSVGIGQISSEVPQNLSASRPQDRQFILSSKKLLLSDSGFYLCAWSGDRGIEAFFGQGTRLTVV.

The chain combines TRBV5-4 with TRBJ1-2, with D perhaps matching TRBD1 (5 bases). V gave up 6 bases and J gave up 6 bases, with 15 bases separating them. This CDR3 contains 13 residues. Germline V gives CDR1 SGHNT, CDR2 YYREEE (reference sequence). CDR3 in amino acids: CASTSRGEDGYTF. The DNA for the CDR3 is TGTGCCAGCACCTCCCGGGGGGAGGATGGCTACACCTTC.

The V gene is TRBV9, the J gene TRBJ1-4; D is undetermined. V lost 0 bases and J lost 6, with 9 bases in between. Per germline, CDR1 SGDLS and CDR2 YYNGEE. CDR3 size: 14 residues. CDR3 in amino acids: CASSVAGSDEKLFF. The DNA for the CDR3 is TGTGCCAGCAGCGTAGCGGGATCCGATGAAAAACTGTTTTTT.

The gene calls are TRBV6-6 and TRBJ1-2; D call uncertain. This CDR3 comprises 12 residues. The V and J ends lost 2 bases and 8 bases respectively, with 9 bases between them. The germline V gene encodes CDR1 MNHNY and CDR2 SVGAGI (reference sequence). This CDR3 reads CASSYGDKGYTF. CDR3 in DNA: TGTGCCAGCAGTTACGGGGATAAGGGCTACACCTTC.

The CDR3 loop is CASSAGSYNSPLHF. The CDR3 coding sequence is TGTGCCAGCAGTGCCGGCTCCTATAATTCACCCCTCCACTTT. The chain carries TRBV5-6 and TRBJ1-6; D remains unclear. This CDR3 spans 14 amino acids. Germline V gives CDR1 SGHDT, CDR2 YYEEEE. Between the trimmed V and J ends, which lost 5 bases and 0 bases, there was a span of 6 bases.

This clone appeared once. The chain joins TRBV27 to TRBJ2-7; 8 bases agree with TRBD1. CDR1 and CDR2 (germline): MNHEY, SMNVEV (reference sequence). The CDR3 sequence is 14 residues long. The trim removed 4 bases at V and 0 bases at J, leaving 2 bases unmatched. CDR3 nucleotides: TGTGCCAGCAGTTGGACAGGGAGCTCCTACGAGCAGTACTTC. Its translation is CASSWTGSSYEQYF.

V and J are TRBV11-3 and TRBJ2-7; 8 positions match TRBD1. Per the germline V gene, CDR1 is SGHNT and CDR2 is YENEEA. After removal of 4 bases from V and 3 bases from J, the junction contained 5 bases not matched to a gene. This CDR3 is 14 amino acids long. This CDR3 is CASSSPGQDYEQYF. The CDR3 DNA follows: TGTGCCAGCAGCTCGCCGGGACAGGACTACGAGCAGTACTTC.

The rearrangement uses TRBV25-1 and TRBJ1-5; D is uncertain. Germline assignment: CDR1 MGHDK and CDR2 SYGVNS. V gave up 1 base and J gave up 2 bases, with 3 bases separating them. CDR3 length: 13 residues. The CDR3 DNA follows: TGTGCCAGCAGTGAATCGGGCAATCAGCCCCAGCATTTT. This codes for CASSESGNQPQHF.

The V gene is TRBV2, the J gene TRBJ2-7; 13 bases match TRBD2. CDR3 length: 16 residues. Germline V gives CDR1 SNHLY, CDR2 FYNNEI. The J segment lost 7 bases and the V segment lost 6 bases, leaving 12 bases of the junction unmatched. CDR3 sequence reads: CASRRGTSGAPREQYF. The CDR3 nucleotides read TGTGCCAGCAGACGCGGGACTAGCGGGGCCCCAAGGGAGCAGTACTTC.

The chain uses TRBV6-1 and TRBJ1-1, with D possibly being TRBD1 (6 bases). The CDR3 runs 14 residues. The germline V gene encodes CDR1 MNHNS and CDR2 SASEGT. The germline V and J ends were trimmed by 3 bases and 0 bases, with 8 bases remaining between them. The chain's CDR3 is CASSEGALNTEAFF. Here the CDR3 DNA reads TGTGCCAGCAGTGAGGGGGCCCTGAACACTGAAGCTTTCTTT.

The chain has TRBV28 and TRBJ2-5; TRBD2 matches at 10 bases. The CDR3 consists of 16 residues. From germline, CDR1 is MDHEN and CDR2 SYDVKM. The J segment lost 5 bases and the V segment lost 5 bases, leaving 11 bases of the junction unmatched. CDR3 amino acids: CASSPGLAENWETQYF. The CDR3 DNA reads as TGTGCCAGCAGTCCAGGACTAGCGGAAAATTGGGAGACCCAGTACTTC.

This sequence joins TRBV7-2 and TRBJ2-3, with TRBD2 identical over 10 bases. The CDR3 length is 17 residues. Germline trimming cut 2 bases from V and 2 bases from J; bases unmatched to any gene: 7. Germline V gene sequence: CDR1 SGHTA, CDR2 FQGNSA. Written as DNA, the CDR3 is TGTGCCAGCAGCTTACTAGCGGGGGACCCTCCCACAGATACGCAGTATTTT. Protein product: CASSLLAGDPPTDTQYF.

This clone was detected only a few times. This chain uses TRBV6-4 with TRBJ2-1, with 14 bases matching TRBD2. Germline CDR1 is MRHNA and CDR2 is SNTAGT. CDR3 length: 16 amino acids. The V gene end was trimmed by 6 bases and the J gene end by 8 bases; junction bases not matched to a gene: 9. The CDR3 DNA reads TGTGCCAGCAGGACAAGACTAGCGGGGGGGGAAGATGAGCAGTTCTTC. Its protein is CASRTRLAGGEDEQFF.

The chain is built from TRBV11-1 and TRBJ1-6, with D tentatively TRBD1 (5 bases). V was cut by 5 bases and J by 8 bases, with 13 bases left in between. Germline V gives CDR1 SGHAT, CDR2 FQDESV (reference sequence). This CDR3 is built from 14 residues. The CDR3 nucleotides are TGTGCCAGCAGCCCCCCCGGGGGAGATTCACCCCTCCACTTT. Residues: CASSPPGGDSPLHF.

V gene TRBV6-5 combines with J gene TRBJ1-2, with no clear D. Germline CDR1 is MNHEY and CDR2 is SVGAGI. CDR3 length: 14 residues. Trimming removed 0 bases from V and 8 bases from J, with 13 bases in between. The CDR3 sequence: CASSYSTLGNGYTF. The CDR3 DNA sequence: TGTGCCAGCAGTTACTCGACGCTCGGCAACGGCTACACCTTC.

In its sample, this clone was seen once. The rearrangement links TRBV11-2 to TRBJ2-2, with D perhaps TRBD1 or TRBD2 (7 bases each). V was shortened by 2 bases and J by 3 bases, with 13 bases between the two germline ends. CDR1 is SGHAT and CDR2 is FQNNGV in the germline V gene. The CDR3 consists of 16 residues. CDR3 DNA sequence: TGTGCCAGCAGCTTATACAGGGGAGGGGACACCGGGGAGCTGTTTTTT. It is translated as CASSLYRGGDTGELFF.

The chain employs TRBV4-1 and TRBJ2-5; 14 nucleotides align to TRBD2. Trimming cost V 0 bases and J 4 bases; bases outside gene matches: 16. The CDR3 has 21 residues. CDR1 and CDR2 (germline): MGHRA, YSYEKL. The CDR3 loop reads CASSQDILRGLAGAPGETQYF. CDR3 nucleotides: TGCGCCAGCAGCCAAGATATCCTCCGGGGACTAGCGGGGGCCCCGGGAGAGACCCAGTACTTC.

The chain links TRBV4-1 to TRBJ1-2; D is perhaps TRBD1 (6 bases). The CDR3 covers 15 residues. V lost 4 bases, J lost 5 bases, and 17 bases lay in between. CDR1 is MGHRA and CDR2 is YSYEKL in the germline V gene. CDR3 loop: CASSRKGEGGYGYTF. The CDR3 DNA reads as TGCGCCAGCAGCCGAAAGGGCGAAGGGGGATATGGCTACACCTTC.

This rearrangement joins TRBV11-2 to TRBJ2-3; 7 bases are a match to TRBD1. Trimming took 4 bases from V and 0 from J; bases not matched to a gene: 4. From germline, CDR1 is SGHAT and CDR2 FQNNGV. The CDR3 covers 15 residues. This chain's CDR3 is CASSSRGRSTDTQYF. The CDR3 DNA sequence: TGTGCCAGCAGCTCCAGGGGGAGAAGCACAGATACGCAGTATTTT.

This clone was picked up a small number of times. The CDR3 loop reads CASSSPDGAYTGELFF. CDR3 coding DNA: TGTGCCAGCAGCTCCCCAGACGGGGCTTACACCGGGGAGCTGTTTTTT. The chain couples TRBV11-3 to TRBJ2-2, with D perhaps assigned TRBD1 or TRBD2 (5 bases each). There are 16 residues in the CDR3. V was clipped by 4 bases and J by 3 bases, with 15 bases between them. The germline V gene encodes CDR1 SGHNT and CDR2 YENEEA.

This clone was counted a single time. This chain links TRBV2 with TRBJ2-3; the D call may be TRBD1 or TRBD2 (6 bases each). There are 16 residues in the CDR3. V lost 10 bases and J lost 0, with 20 bases in between. Germline V gene sequence: CDR1 SNHLY, CDR2 FYNNEI. Written as DNA, the CDR3 is TGTGCCATAGGGGGGTCAATAGCCTCTAGCACAGATACGCAGTATTTT. Its protein is CAIGGSIASSTDTQYF.

The V and J genes are TRBV28 and TRBJ2-7; 7 nucleotides agree with TRBD1. CDR3 length equals 16 residues. Germline V gene sequence: CDR1 MDHEN, CDR2 SYDVKM. Unmatched junction bases numbered 13, after V lost 6 bases and J lost 2 bases. As DNA, the CDR3 is TGTGCCAGCAGCCCGGCGAGGGGGCCATATACCTACGAGCAGTACTTC. Its protein is CASSPARGPYTYEQYF. The whole variable domain, filled in from reference TRBV28 and TRBJ2-7, reads DVKVTQSSRYLVKRTGEKVFLECVQDMDHENMFWYRQDPGLGLRLIYFSYDVKMKEKGDIPEGYSVSREKKERFSLILESASTNQTSMYLCASSPARGPYTYEQYFGPGTRLTVT.

The chain combines TRBV11-2 with TRBJ2-7; D is uncertain. Germline CDR1 reads SGHAT; CDR2 reads FQNNGV. V lost 2 bases to trimming and J lost 1 base, with 6 bases between them. The CDR3 length is 13 residues. In nucleotides, the CDR3 is TGTGCCAGCAGCTTACGCTTTTCCTACGAGCAGTACTTC. It is translated as CASSLRFSYEQYF.

This sequence joins TRBV6-6 and TRBJ1-2; D not certain. V was shortened by 2 bases and J by 8 bases, with 6 bases between the two germline ends. Germline V gene lookup returns CDR1 MNHNY and CDR2 SVGAGI (reference sequence). The CDR3 spans 11 residues. The CDR3 DNA reads TGTGCCAGCAGTTACGGGGAGGGCTACACCTTC. It translates to CASSYGEGYTF.